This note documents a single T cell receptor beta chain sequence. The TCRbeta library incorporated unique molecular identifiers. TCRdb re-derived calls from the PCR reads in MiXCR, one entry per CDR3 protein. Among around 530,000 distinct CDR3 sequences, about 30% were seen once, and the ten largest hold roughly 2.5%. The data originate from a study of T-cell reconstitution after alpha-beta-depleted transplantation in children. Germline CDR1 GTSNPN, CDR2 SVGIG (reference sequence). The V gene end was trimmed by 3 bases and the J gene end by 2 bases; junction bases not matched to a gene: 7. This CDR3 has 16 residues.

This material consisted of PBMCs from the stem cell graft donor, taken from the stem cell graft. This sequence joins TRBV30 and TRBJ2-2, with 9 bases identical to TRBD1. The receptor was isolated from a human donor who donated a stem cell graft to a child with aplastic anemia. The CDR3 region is CAWRNWGQGNTGELFF. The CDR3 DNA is TGTGCCTGGAGGAACTGGGGACAGGGAAACACCGGGGAGCTGTTTTTT.